Listed below are T cell receptor beta chains from one sample, sequenced in a study of blood T cell repertoires in COVID-19. Sequencing was performed with immunoSEQ multiplex PCR; in TCRdb, only in-frame clones are kept and a portion is missing. The sample gives 150,000 to 200,000 clones, approximately 78% of which show up once; roughly 17% is in the top ten. Sequenced sample: PBMCs or T cells enriched from blood (not recorded which). These receptors came from a woman aged 45-59 years who had recovered from COVID-19. The CDR3 runs from the conserved cysteine through the conserved F or W. D genes are given only for firm matches. A clone size is listed for some rows: how often the clone was seen (once, few, many), or a class if it is expanded.

>TRBD1|TRBJ2-2|-|TRBV24-1|16
TGTGCCACCAGTGATTTTGGACAGGGGAAGACCGGGGAGCTGTTTTTT
CATSDFGQGKTGELFF
>TRBD1|TRBJ2-5|-|TRBV29-1|15
TGCAGCGTACAAATAGGGACAGACCTCCAAGAGACCCAGTACTTC
CSVQIGTDLQETQYF
>TRBD1|TRBJ2-7|-|TRBV28|14
TGTGCCAGCAAAAGACGGACAGGGGACTACGAGCAGTACTTC
CASKRRTGDYEQYF
>TRBD2|TRBJ2-2|-|TRBV27|21
TGTGCCAGCAGTTTAGGTCCCTCCCTTAGATACGGCGGGAGGGCTGCCTGGGAGCTGTTTTTT
CASSLGPSLRYGGRAAWELFF
>-|TRBJ1-2|once|TRBV28|13
TGTGCCAGCAGACCGGGGGGTAGCTATGGCTACACCTTC
CASRPGGSYGYTF
>TRBD2|TRBJ2-7|few|TRBV19|14
TGTGCCAGTAGTATTACTAGCGGATACTACGAGCAGTACTTC
CASSITSGYYEQYF
>TRBD1|TRBJ2-1|-|TRBV11-3|16
TGTGCCAGCAGCCTAACAGGGGACAACTCCTACAATGAGCAGTTCTTC
CASSLTGDNSYNEQFF
>TRBD1|TRBJ1-1|-|TRBV7-3|14
TGTGCCAGCAGCCGGACAGGGCTGAACACTGAAGCTTTCTTT
CASSRTGLNTEAFF
>TRBD1|TRBJ1-2|-|TRBV5-1|15
TGCGCCAGCAGCTCACATTTAACAGGGGTCTATGGCTACACCTTC
CASSSHLTGVYGYTF
>TRBD2|TRBJ2-7|-|TRBV10-3|15
TGTGCCATCACTGCACTAGCGGGAGGGCCTGGCGAGCAGTACTTC
CAITALAGGPGEQYF
>-|TRBJ2-7|-|TRBV19|13
TGTGCCAGCAAAACCCCAGGGTACTCCGAGCAGTACTTC
CASKTPGYSEQYF
>TRBD2|TRBJ2-1|-|TRBV11-2|14
TGTGCCAGCAGCCCCCACGGTAGCGGGAATGAGCAGTTCTTC
CASSPHGSGNEQFF
>-|TRBJ2-7|-|TRBV5-1|14
TGCGCCAGCACTACGGAGGGGTTATCCTACGAGCAGTACTTC
CASTTEGLSYEQYF
>-|TRBJ2-5|few|TRBV29-1|13
TGCAGCGTGGCCGGGTCCATCAGAGAGACCCAGTACTTC
CSVAGSIRETQYF
>-|TRBJ1-4|once|TRBV7-9|16
TGTGCCAGCCGGGAAACAGGGACCGCAACTAATGAAAAACTGTTTTTT
CASRETGTATNEKLFF
>-|TRBJ2-3|-|TRBV11-3|14
TGTGCCAGCAGTCGAGGAAGTAGCACAGATACGCAGTATTTT
CASSRGSSTDTQYF
>TRBD1|TRBJ2-5|-|TRBV5-1|14
TGCGCCAGCAGCGTGGGACAGGGGGTGAAGGCCCAGTACTTC
CASSVGQGVKAQYF
>-|TRBJ1-4|-|TRBV6-5|16
TGTGCCAGCAGTTACTGGAAACAGGCAACTAATGAAAAACTGTTTTTT
CASSYWKQATNEKLFF
>TRBD1|TRBJ1-6|-|TRBV28|14
TGTGCCAGCAGTTTTGGGACAGGGCATTCACCCCTCCACTTT
CASSFGTGHSPLHF
>-|TRBJ2-7|-|TRBV19|16
TGTGCCAGTAGTATTGGGAGCGGCTTTTACTCCTACGAGCAGTACTTC
CASSIGSGFYSYEQYF
>TRBD1|TRBJ1-1|-|TRBV29-1|16
TGCCAGCCCGGAACACGGGGATTGGCAGGGGGCACTGAAGCTTTCTTT
CQPGTRGLAGGTEAFF
>-|TRBJ2-7|-|TRBV7-2|15
TGTGCCAGCAGCTATTACCCAGACAGGCGCGACGAGCAGTACTTC
CASSYYPDRRDEQYF
>TRBD2|TRBJ2-7|few|TRBV18|15
TGTGCCAGCTCACCACCTGGGACTAGCGGGTACGAGCAGTACTTC
CASSPPGTSGYEQYF
>TRBD1|TRBJ1-2|once|TRBV28|13
TGTGCCAGCAGAGAGGGGGCAAGCTATGGCTACACCTTC
CASREGASYGYTF
>-|TRBJ1-2|-|TRBV27|15
TGTGCCAGCAGTTTATCGTGGGGACACCCCTATGGCTACACCTTC
CASSLSWGHPYGYTF
>-|TRBJ1-2|-|TRBV5-1|15
TGCGCCAGCAGCTTGGCCGGGACTCAAAGCTATGGCTACACCTTC
CASSLAGTQSYGYTF
>TRBD2|TRBJ2-1|-|TRBV6-1|14
TGTGCCAGCAGTGAAACGGGGGGTAGCGGGAGGCAGTTCTTC
CASSETGGSGRQFF
>TRBD2|TRBJ2-7|-|TRBV18|16
TGTGCCAGCTCACCCGGAGGGACTAGCGGGAGAGGAATGCAGTACTTC
CASSPGGTSGRGMQYF
>-|TRBJ1-3|-|TRBV11-2|15
TGTGCCAGCAGCTTACAGAGGGCGCGAGGAAACACCATATATTTT
CASSLQRARGNTIYF
>-|TRBJ2-7|-|TRBV7-6|11
TGTGCCAGCAGCGGGGGCCACGAGCAGTACTTC
CASSGGHEQYF
>-|TRBJ2-2|-|TRBV5-6|14
TGTGCCAGCAGCTTGGACACAAACACCGGGGAGCTGTTTTTT
CASSLDTNTGELFF
>TRBD1|TRBJ2-1|-|TRBV24-1|12
TGTGCCACCAGTGGACAGGGGTCTGAGCAGTTCTTC
CATSGQGSEQFF
>TRBD2|TRBJ2-1|-|TRBV4-1|15
TGCGCCAGCAGCCAAGTACCTAGCGGATACAATGAGCAGTTCTTC
CASSQVPSGYNEQFF
>TRBD1|TRBJ1-2|-|TRBV28|14
TGTGCCAGCAGTTTTAGCCCAGGGGGCAATGGCTACACCTTC
CASSFSPGGNGYTF
>TRBD1|TRBJ2-1|-|TRBV11-3|15
TGTGCCAGCAGCTCCCGGGACAGTATCACCAATGAGCAGTTCTTC
CASSSRDSITNEQFF
>-|TRBJ2-3|-|TRBV28|15
TGTGCCAGCAGTTTAAGGGGCGGCCGAGAAGGTACGCAGTATTTT
CASSLRGGREGTQYF
>-|TRBJ1-2|-|TRBV18|15
TGTGCCAGCTCACCACCCATGGGACAAATTTATGGCTACACCTTC
CASSPPMGQIYGYTF
>-|TRBJ2-5|-|TRBV5-6|15
TGTGCCAGCAGCTTGGGGGGGCTGGGGCAAGAGACCCAGTACTTC
CASSLGGLGQETQYF
>-|TRBJ1-5|-|TRBV27|15
TGTGCCAGCAGTACATCGGGACAAGTAGGTCAGCCCCAGCATTTT
CASSTSGQVGQPQHF
>TRBD1|TRBJ1-6|-|TRBV4-1|15
TGCGCCAGCAGCCACGGGACAGTCGATAATTCACCCCTCCACTTT
CASSHGTVDNSPLHF
>TRBD2|TRBJ2-5|-|TRBV9|16
TGTGCCAGCAGCGTAGCTAGCGGGGGGTTAATAAGCACCCAGTACTTC
CASSVASGGLISTQYF
>-|TRBJ1-3|few|TRBV5-1|13
TGCGCCAGCAGGCCTACCCAGGGGAACACCATATATTTT
CASRPTQGNTIYF
>-|TRBJ1-2|-|TRBV21-1|14
TGTGCCAGCAGCAAGGTATCAGGGAACTATGGCTACACCTTC
CASSKVSGNYGYTF
>-|TRBJ2-7|-|TRBV19|20
TGTGCCAGTAGCTCGGAGGGACCCGCTGGCGGCCGCGACTTGTCCTACGAGCAGTACTTC
CASSSEGPAGGRDLSYEQYF
>TRBD2|TRBJ2-7|-|TRBV6-2/TRBV6-3|16
TGTGCCAGCAGTTACTTGGCGGGAGGGGGATCCTACGAGCAGTACTTC
CASSYLAGGGSYEQYF
>TRBD1|TRBJ1-1|-|TRBV10-3|16
TGTGCCATCAGTCCGCGGACGGGACAGGGGGACACTGAAGCTTTCTTT
CAISPRTGQGDTEAFF
>TRBD2|TRBJ2-7|-|TRBV19|15
TGTGCCAGTCGGACTAGCGGGAGAGAAACCTACGAGCAGTACTTC
CASRTSGRETYEQYF
>-|TRBJ2-3|-|TRBV2|14
TGTGCCAGCAGTGTCGCGGGCCGGACAGATACGCAGTATTTT
CASSVAGRTDTQYF
>-|TRBJ1-5|few|TRBV5-1|14
TGCGCCAGCAGCTTGGATGGGGGGAATCAGCCCCAGCATTTT
CASSLDGGNQPQHF
>-|TRBJ2-5|few|TRBV5-4|15
TGTGCCAGCAGCTTGAAAGGGGCTTTCACCAAGACCCAGTACTTC
CASSLKGAFTKTQYF
>-|TRBJ2-1|many|TRBV3-1/TRBV3-2|16
TGTGCCAGCAGCCCCAGCCTGGAGAAGAGGAAGAATGAGCAGTTCTTC
CASSPSLEKRKNEQFF
>TRBD2|TRBJ2-1|-|TRBV7-3|14
TGTGCCAGCAGCCATGAGGGAGGGTACAATGAGCAGTTCTTC
CASSHEGGYNEQFF
>-|TRBJ2-2|-|TRBV5-1|13
TGCGCCAGCAGCTTGTCCTTCACCGGGGAGCTGTTTTTT
CASSLSFTGELFF
>-|TRBJ1-2|few|TRBV19|14
TGTGCCAGTAGTACCGTAGGACAGTCTGGGGGCTACACCTTC
CASSTVGQSGGYTF
>TRBD1|TRBJ1-4|-|TRBV28|14
TGTGCCAGCAGCGTGGACAGGGGGAATGAAAAACTGTTTTTT
CASSVDRGNEKLFF
>TRBD2|TRBJ2-7|-|TRBV6-2/TRBV6-3|18
TGTGCCAGCAGTTACCCGACTAGCGGGATATCGGGGCGGTACGAGCAGTACTTC
CASSYPTSGISGRYEQYF
>-|TRBJ2-7|-|TRBV5-8|13
TGTGCCAGCAGCCCGACTAGGGCTATTGGGCAGTACTTC
CASSPTRAIGQYF